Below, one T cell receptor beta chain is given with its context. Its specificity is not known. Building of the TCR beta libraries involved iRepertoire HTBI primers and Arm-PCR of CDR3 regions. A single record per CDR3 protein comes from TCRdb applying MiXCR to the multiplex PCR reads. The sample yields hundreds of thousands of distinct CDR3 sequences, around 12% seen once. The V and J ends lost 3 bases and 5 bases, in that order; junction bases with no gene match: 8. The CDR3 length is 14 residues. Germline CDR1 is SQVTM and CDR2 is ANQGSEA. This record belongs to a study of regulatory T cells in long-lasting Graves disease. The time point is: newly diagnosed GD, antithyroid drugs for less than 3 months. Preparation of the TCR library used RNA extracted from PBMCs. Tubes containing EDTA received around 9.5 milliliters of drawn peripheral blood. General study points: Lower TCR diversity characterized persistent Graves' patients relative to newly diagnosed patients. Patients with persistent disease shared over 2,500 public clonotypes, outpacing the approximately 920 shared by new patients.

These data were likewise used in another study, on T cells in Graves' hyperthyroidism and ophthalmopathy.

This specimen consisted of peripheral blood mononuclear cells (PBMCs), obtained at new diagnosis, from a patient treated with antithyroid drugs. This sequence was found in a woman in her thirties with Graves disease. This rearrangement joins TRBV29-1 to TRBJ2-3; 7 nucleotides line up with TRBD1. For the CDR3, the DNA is TGCAGCGTTGAGAGAACAGGGGTGGGAGATACGCAGTATTTT. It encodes CSVERTGVGDTQYF.